This paragraph reports one TCR beta chain. Its antigen is still unknown. Per-nucleotide qualities are absent, and no much larger clonotype sits a single base away. Participants in the prospective study were enrolled through a virtual design, were aged about 18 to 90 years, and lived in about two dozen United States geographic areas. To assign participants to cohorts, the prospective study relied on clinical history that participants themselves reported in a screening survey and a study questionnaire. Recovered participants in ImmuneRACE Cohort 3 were defined as having two consecutive negative NP/OP PCR tests, clearance from a healthcare professional, or resolution of symptoms. Each participant in the prospective study had whole blood, serum and a nasopharyngeal or oropharyngeal swab collected by mobile phlebotomists. Over a roughly two-month period, participants in the prospective study had the option of providing additional blood draws and questionnaires. Before DNA extraction, blood samples from the prospective study were shipped at room temperature or frozen.

TCRbeta CDR3 regions were amplified from genomic DNA by means of the immunoSEQ Assay, a bias-controlled multiplex PCR. The paper's data handling went like this. The number of nucleated cells in each sample was estimated by amplification of reference gene primers within the assay. To quantify the absolute abundance of each unique TCRbeta CDR3 rearrangement, sequence reads were collapsed and filtered. For each sample, productive Simpson clonality was calculated by taking the square root of Simpson's diversity index across productive rearrangements. As stored in TCRdb, this immuneACCESS dataset retains in-frame rearrangements with V and J assigned. A fraction of the clones does not appear; measured against another copy, unresolved V genes explain less than half of the discrepancy, and the remainder lacks a known reason. That table furnishes V, J and clone size, whereas the DNA furnished D and trimming. The sample includes about 480,000 clones, with over 75% observed a single time. The ten largest account for approximately 2% of the sample.

The data were obtained in a study of blood T cell repertoires in COVID-19 (dated by TCRdb to about 2020). Study-wide context: Collaborator samples came from the United States, Italy and Spain and covered acute and convalescent phases of COVID-19. The prospective study material was composed of cDNA or gDNA derived from T cells, B-cell-depleted T cells, or PBMCs. Deeply sampled blood TCRbeta repertoires from subjects exposed to, actively infected with, or recovered from COVID-19 were included in the dataset. A freely available public database, intended as a resource for researchers studying the immune response to SARS-CoV-2, is where the repertoires were released. The samples were drawn from two sources: the first 160 participants of the ongoing ImmuneRACE study, and over 1,000 subjects contributed by 6 global collaborators. A de-identified subject ID, COVID-19 status, age in years and sex were almost always included in the sample metadata. Where HLA class I and class II types were available, the types were taken from metadata supplied by the sample provider, not from assay-based typing.

Study-level results and caveats: Clinical and demographic metadata were provided uncurated, with the amount varying by source and participant.

The sequenced sample consisted of PBMCs or T cells enriched from blood (not recorded which). The TCR originated in a middle-aged woman who had recovered from COVID-19.

CDR3 region: CASSVLSGRSDTQYF. Here is the DNA: TGCGCCAGCAGTGTGCTCAGCGGGAGATCAGATACGCAGTATTTT. The rearrangement combines TRBV10-1 with TRBJ2-3; a stretch of 8 junction bases matches TRBD2. CDR1 WNHNN and CDR2 SYGVQD were looked up in the germline V gene (reference sequence). The CDR3 spans 15 residues, from the cysteine through the phenylalanine. Left in the record is the CDR3 DNA by itself, 45 bases read in frame from the first base. Unmatched junction bases come to 7, with V trimmed by 4 bases and J by 4 bases.